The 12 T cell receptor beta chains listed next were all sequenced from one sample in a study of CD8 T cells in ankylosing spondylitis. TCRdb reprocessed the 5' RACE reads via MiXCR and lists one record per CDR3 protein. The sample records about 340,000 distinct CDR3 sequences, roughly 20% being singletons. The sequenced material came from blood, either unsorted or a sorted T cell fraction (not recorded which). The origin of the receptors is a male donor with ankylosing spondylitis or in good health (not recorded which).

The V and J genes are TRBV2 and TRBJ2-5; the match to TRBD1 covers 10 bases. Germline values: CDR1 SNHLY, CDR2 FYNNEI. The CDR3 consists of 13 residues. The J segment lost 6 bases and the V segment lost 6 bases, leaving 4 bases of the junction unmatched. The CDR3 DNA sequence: TGTGCCAGCAGGGACAGGGGGAGAAAGACCCAGTACTTC. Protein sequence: CASRDRGRKTQYF.

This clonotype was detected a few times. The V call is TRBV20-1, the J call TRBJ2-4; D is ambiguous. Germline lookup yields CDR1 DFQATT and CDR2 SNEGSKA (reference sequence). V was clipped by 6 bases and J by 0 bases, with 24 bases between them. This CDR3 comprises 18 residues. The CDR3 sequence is CSANNFGEGPIAKNIQYF. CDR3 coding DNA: TGCAGTGCAAACAACTTCGGAGAAGGTCCTATAGCCAAAAACATTCAGTACTTC.

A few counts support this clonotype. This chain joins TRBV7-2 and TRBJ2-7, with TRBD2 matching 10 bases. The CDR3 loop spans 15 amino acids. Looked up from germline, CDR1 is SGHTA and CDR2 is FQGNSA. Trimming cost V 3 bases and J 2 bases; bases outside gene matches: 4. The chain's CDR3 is CASSFVAGGTYEQYF. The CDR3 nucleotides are TGTGCCAGCAGCTTTGTAGCGGGGGGAACCTACGAGCAGTACTTC.

CDR3: CASSYSGQGYTGELFF. Written as DNA, the CDR3 is TGTGCCAGCAGTTACTCAGGACAGGGTTACACCGGGGAGCTGTTTTTT. The chain recombines TRBV6-5 with TRBJ2-2; 8 positions agree with TRBD1. V trimming: 0 bases; J trimming: 3 bases; junction bases outside the gene matches: 3. This CDR3 is 16 amino acids long. Germline CDR1 is MNHEY and CDR2 is SVGAGI.

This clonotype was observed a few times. The CDR3 reads CSVLVQDSDTQYF. DNA for the CDR3: TGCAGCGTTTTGGTACAGGATTCAGATACGCAGTATTTT. The rearrangement links TRBV29-1 to TRBJ2-3; a possible D gene is TRBD1 (5 bases). Per germline, CDR1 SQVTM and CDR2 ANQGSEA. V was pared by 5 bases and J by 4 bases, with 13 bases between. This CDR3 has 13 residues.

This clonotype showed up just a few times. The CDR3: CASRSGGPYNEQFF. The CDR3 DNA follows: TGTGCCAGCAGGAGCGGGGGCCCCTACAATGAGCAGTTCTTC. The chain is built from TRBV12-3 or TRBV12-4 and TRBJ2-1; 8 nucleotides match TRBD2. Unmatched junction bases numbered 3, after V lost 6 bases and J lost 2 bases. There are 14 residues in the CDR3.

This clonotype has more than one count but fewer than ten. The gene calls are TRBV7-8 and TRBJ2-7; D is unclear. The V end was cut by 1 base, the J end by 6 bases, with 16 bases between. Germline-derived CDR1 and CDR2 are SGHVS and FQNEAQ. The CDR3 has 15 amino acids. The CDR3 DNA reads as TGTGCCAGCAGCTTAGAGCCGTCTCCCAACTTCGAGCAGTACTTC. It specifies CASSLEPSPNFEQYF.

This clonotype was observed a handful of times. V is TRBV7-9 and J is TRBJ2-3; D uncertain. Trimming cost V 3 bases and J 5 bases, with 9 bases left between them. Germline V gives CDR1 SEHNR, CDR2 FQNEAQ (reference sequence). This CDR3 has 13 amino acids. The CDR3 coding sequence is TGTGCCAGCAGCTTGCCTGAAAGAGATACGCAGTATTTT. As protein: CASSLPERDTQYF.

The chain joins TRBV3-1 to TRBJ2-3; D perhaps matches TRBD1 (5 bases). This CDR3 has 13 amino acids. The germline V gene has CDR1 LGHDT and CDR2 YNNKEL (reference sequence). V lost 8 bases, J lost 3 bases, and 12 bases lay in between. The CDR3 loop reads CASGADPTDTQYF. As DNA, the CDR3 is TGTGCCAGCGGGGCCGACCCGACAGATACGCAGTATTTT.

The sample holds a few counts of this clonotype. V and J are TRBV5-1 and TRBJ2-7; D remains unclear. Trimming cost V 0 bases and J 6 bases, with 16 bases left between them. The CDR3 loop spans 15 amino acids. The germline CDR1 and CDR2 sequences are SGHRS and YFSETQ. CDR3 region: CASSLAGVNSVEQYF. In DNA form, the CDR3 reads TGCGCCAGCAGCTTGGCCGGCGTAAATTCGGTCGAGCAGTACTTC.

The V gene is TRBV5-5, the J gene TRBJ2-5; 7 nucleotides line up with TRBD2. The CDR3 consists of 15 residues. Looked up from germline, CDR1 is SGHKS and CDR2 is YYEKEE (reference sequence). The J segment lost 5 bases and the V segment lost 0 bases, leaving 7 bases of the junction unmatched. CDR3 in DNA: TGTGCCAGCAGCTTGGGGGAGGGATTAGGCGAGACCCAGTACTTC. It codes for CASSLGEGLGETQYF.

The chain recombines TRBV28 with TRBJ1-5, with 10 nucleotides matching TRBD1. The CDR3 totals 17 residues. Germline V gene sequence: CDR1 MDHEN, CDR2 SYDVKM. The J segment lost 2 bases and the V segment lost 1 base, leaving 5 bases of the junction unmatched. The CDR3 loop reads CASSLLWTGGGNQPQHF. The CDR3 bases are TGTGCCAGCAGTTTATTGTGGACAGGGGGGGGCAATCAGCCCCAGCATTTT.